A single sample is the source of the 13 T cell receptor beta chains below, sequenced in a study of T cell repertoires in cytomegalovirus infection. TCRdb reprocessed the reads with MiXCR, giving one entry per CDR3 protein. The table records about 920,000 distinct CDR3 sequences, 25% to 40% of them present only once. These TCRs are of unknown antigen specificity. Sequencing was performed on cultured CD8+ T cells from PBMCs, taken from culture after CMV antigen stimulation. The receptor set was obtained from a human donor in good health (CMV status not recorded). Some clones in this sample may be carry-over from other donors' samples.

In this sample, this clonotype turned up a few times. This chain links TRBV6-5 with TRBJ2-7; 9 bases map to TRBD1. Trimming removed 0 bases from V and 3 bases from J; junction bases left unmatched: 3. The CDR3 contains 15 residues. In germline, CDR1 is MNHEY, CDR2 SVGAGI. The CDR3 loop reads CASSYSGTGRYEQYF. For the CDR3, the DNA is TGTGCCAGCAGTTACTCTGGGACAGGGCGCTACGAGCAGTACTTC.

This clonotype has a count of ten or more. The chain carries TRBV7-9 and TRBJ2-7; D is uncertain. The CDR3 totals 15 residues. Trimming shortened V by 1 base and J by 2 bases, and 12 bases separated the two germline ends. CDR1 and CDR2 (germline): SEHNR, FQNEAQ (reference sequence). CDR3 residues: CASSLVPGRTYEQYF. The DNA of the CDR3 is TGTGCCAGCAGCTTAGTTCCAGGACGAACCTACGAGCAGTACTTC. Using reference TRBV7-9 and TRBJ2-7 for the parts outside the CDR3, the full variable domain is DTGVSQNPRHKITKRGQNVTFRCDPISEHNRLYWYRQTLGQGPEFLTYFQNEAQLEKSRLLSDRFSAERPKGSFSTLEIQRTEQGDSAMYLCASSLVPGRTYEQYFGPGTRLTVT.

CDR3 sequence reads: CASRLINTEAFF. The CDR3 nucleotides are TGTGCCAGCAGACTCATAAACACTGAAGCTTTCTTT. The chain links TRBV2 to TRBJ1-1; D gene unclear. This CDR3 region has 12 residues. Between the trimmed V and J ends, which lost 6 bases and 2 bases, there was a span of 7 bases. CDR1 is SNHLY and CDR2 is FYNNEI in the germline V gene.

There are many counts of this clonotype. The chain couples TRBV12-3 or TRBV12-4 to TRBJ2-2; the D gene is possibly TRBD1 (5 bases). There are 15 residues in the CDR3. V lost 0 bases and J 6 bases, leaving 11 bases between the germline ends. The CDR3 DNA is TGTGCCAGCAGTTTAGCGCTGGGGCGCGCCGGGGAGCTGTTTTTT. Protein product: CASSLALGRAGELFF.

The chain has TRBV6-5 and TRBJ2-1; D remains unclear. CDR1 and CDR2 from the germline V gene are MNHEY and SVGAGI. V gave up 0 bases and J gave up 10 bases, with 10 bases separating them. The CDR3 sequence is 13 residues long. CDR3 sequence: CASSYSTVGEQFF. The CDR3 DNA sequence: TGTGCCAGCAGTTACTCTACGGTTGGGGAGCAGTTCTTC.

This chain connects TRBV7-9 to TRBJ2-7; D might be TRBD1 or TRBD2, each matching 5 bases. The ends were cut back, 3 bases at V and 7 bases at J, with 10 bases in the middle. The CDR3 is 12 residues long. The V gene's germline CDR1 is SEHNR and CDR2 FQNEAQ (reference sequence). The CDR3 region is CASSFGDGEQYF. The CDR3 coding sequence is TGTGCCAGCAGCTTCGGGGACGGGGAGCAGTACTTC.

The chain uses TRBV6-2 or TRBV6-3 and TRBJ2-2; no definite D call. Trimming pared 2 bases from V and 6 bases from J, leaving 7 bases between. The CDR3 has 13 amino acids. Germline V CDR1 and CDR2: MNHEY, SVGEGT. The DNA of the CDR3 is TGTGCCAGCAGTTACAAAGCACCCGGGGAGCTGTTTTTT. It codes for CASSYKAPGELFF.

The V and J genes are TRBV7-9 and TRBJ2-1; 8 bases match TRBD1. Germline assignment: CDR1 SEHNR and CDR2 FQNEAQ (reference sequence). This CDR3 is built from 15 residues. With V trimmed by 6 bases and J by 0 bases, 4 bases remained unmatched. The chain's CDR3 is CASRPGQDSYNEQFF. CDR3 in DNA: TGTGCCAGCAGGCCGGGACAGGACTCCTACAATGAGCAGTTCTTC.

The CDR3 here is CSVDTGAGRTDTQYF. In DNA, the CDR3 is TGCAGCGTTGACACAGGGGCTGGGCGCACAGATACGCAGTATTTT. V is TRBV29-1 and J is TRBJ2-3, with 7 nucleotides matching TRBD1. The germline gives CDR1 SQVTM, CDR2 ANQGSEA. J was trimmed by 1 base and V by 3 bases; bases with no gene match: 7. The CDR3 is made up of 15 amino acids.

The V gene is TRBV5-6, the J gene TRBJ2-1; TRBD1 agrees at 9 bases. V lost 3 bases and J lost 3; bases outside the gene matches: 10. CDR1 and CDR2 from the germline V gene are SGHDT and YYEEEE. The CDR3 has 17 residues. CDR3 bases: TGTGCCAGCAGCTCTGTTAAAGCGGGACAGGGCTACAATGAGCAGTTCTTC. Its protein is CASSSVKAGQGYNEQFF.

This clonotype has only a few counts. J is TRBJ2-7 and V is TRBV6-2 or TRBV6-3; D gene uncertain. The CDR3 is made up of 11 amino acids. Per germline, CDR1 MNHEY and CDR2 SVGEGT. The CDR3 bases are TGTGCCAGCAGTCACTCCTACGAGCAGTACGTC. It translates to CASSHSYEQYV.

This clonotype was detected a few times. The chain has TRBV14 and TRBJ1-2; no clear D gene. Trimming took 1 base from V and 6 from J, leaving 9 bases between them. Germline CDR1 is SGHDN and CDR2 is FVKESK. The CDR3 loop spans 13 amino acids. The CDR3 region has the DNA TGTGCCAGCAGCCAAGGAATCAGGAATGGCTACACCTTC. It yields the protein CASSQGIRNGYTF.

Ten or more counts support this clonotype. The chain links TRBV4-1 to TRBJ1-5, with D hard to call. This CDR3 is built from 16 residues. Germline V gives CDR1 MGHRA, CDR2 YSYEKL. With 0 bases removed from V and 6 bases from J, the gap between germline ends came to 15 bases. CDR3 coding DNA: TGCGCCAGCAGCCAAGATGCTTACGGGTATGGTCAGCCCCAGCATTTT. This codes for CASSQDAYGYGQPQHF.